This T cell receptor beta chain stems from a study of shared clonotypes between healthy human individuals. Across the study: Each donor contributed plates that comprised three CD4 naive, three CD4 memory, two CD8 naive and one CD8 memory.

The germline CDR1 and CDR2 sequences are SGDLS and YYNGEE. V was pared by 1 base and J by 6 bases, with 4 bases of the junction left unmatched. This CDR3 spans 14 amino acids. Naivety among CD8 cells was defined by CD45RO negativity and positive CCR7 selection, thereby excluding terminally differentiated effector memory CD45RA+ cells. There were no recent acute infections or vaccinations among the donors, who were healthy HIV-negative adults. Sequenced by immunoSEQ multiplex PCR; TCRdb stores in-frame clones only, minus some. The sample has about 650,000 clones; over 95% are singletons. This clone is a singleton in its sample.

This receptor was obtained from a woman in her twenties or thirties in good health. Specimen: naive CD8+ T cells sorted from blood. This rearrangement joins TRBV9 to TRBJ1-1, with 9 nucleotides matching TRBD1. As DNA, the CDR3 is TGTGCCAGCAGCGTATTGGACAGGGGCTCTGAAGCTTTCTTT. It yields the protein CASSVLDRGSEAFF.